These T cell receptor beta chains were read from a single sample in a study of blood T cell repertoires in COVID-19. Assay: immunoSEQ multiplex PCR; the TCRdb copy retains only in-frame clones and omits some. The table records more than 200,000 clones, around 80% of them present only once. The sample comprised peripheral blood. The receptors come from a man in his forties or fifties with active or convalescent COVID-19. The CDR3 runs from the conserved cysteine through the conserved F or W. The order of the fields is CDR3 protein, CDR3 DNA, J gene, clone size, D gene, V gene. D genes are given only for firm matches. The listing skips clone size in some rows; elsewhere it reads once, few, many or a size class.

cdr3_aa: CASSHWGSGSSSYNEQFF
cdr3_nt: TGTGCCAGCAGCCATTGGGGAAGCGGGAGTAGCTCCTACAATGAGCAGTTCTTC
j_call: TRBJ2-1
clone_size: .
d_call: TRBD2
v_call: TRBV3-1/TRBV3-2

cdr3_aa: CASSQGRGLYEQYF
cdr3_nt: TGCGCCAGCAGCCAAGGACGGGGACTCTACGAGCAGTACTTC
j_call: TRBJ2-7
clone_size: .
d_call: .
v_call: TRBV4-1

cdr3_aa: CAWSSRGGQQPQHF
cdr3_nt: TGTGCCTGGAGTTCCCGGGGGGGACAGCAGCCCCAGCATTTT
j_call: TRBJ1-5
clone_size: .
d_call: TRBD1
v_call: TRBV30

cdr3_aa: CASSHPTGGGSPLHF
cdr3_nt: TGCGCCAGCAGCCACCCGACAGGGGGGGGTTCACCCCTCCACTTT
j_call: TRBJ1-6
clone_size: .
d_call: TRBD1
v_call: TRBV4-1

cdr3_aa: CASSEGRTSGRDEQFF
cdr3_nt: TGTGCCAGCAGTGAAGGCAGGACTAGCGGGAGGGATGAGCAGTTCTTC
j_call: TRBJ2-1
clone_size: .
d_call: TRBD2
v_call: TRBV2

cdr3_aa: CASSPYGQGIDTQYF
cdr3_nt: TGCGCCAGCAGCCCATACGGACAGGGTATCGATACGCAGTATTTT
j_call: TRBJ2-3
clone_size: .
d_call: TRBD1
v_call: TRBV5-1

cdr3_aa: CASSQERLDYSLTDTQYF
cdr3_nt: TGCGCCAGCAGCCAAGAGCGACTGGACTACTCTCTCACAGATACGCAGTATTTT
j_call: TRBJ2-3
clone_size: .
d_call: .
v_call: TRBV4-1

cdr3_aa: CASSLAAGGPWETQYF
cdr3_nt: TGTGCCAGCAGCTTGGCTGCGGGAGGGCCCTGGGAGACCCAGTACTTC
j_call: TRBJ2-5
clone_size: .
d_call: TRBD2
v_call: TRBV5-4

cdr3_aa: CASSEDRGSDGYTF
cdr3_nt: TGCGCCAGCAGCGAGGACAGGGGATCTGATGGCTACACCTTC
j_call: TRBJ1-2
clone_size: .
d_call: TRBD1
v_call: TRBV4-3

cdr3_aa: CASSIGGDRENTEAFF
cdr3_nt: TGTGCCAGTAGTATAGGGGGCGACAGGGAGAACACTGAAGCTTTCTTT
j_call: TRBJ1-1
clone_size: few
d_call: TRBD1
v_call: TRBV19

cdr3_aa: CASSPGGRLYSNQPQHF
cdr3_nt: TGTGCCAGCAGTCCAGGGGGACGCCTCTATAGCAATCAGCCCCAGCATTTT
j_call: TRBJ1-5
clone_size: .
d_call: TRBD1
v_call: TRBV28

cdr3_aa: CASSSTSFQGYMFF
cdr3_nt: TGTGCCAGCAGCTCCACGTCCTTCCAGGGGTATATGTTCTTC
j_call: TRBJ2-1
clone_size: .
d_call: .
v_call: TRBV11-1

cdr3_aa: CASSQGSGTLASGNTEAFF
cdr3_nt: TGCGCCAGCAGCCAAGGTTCTGGGACACTCGCCTCGGGAAACACTGAAGCTTTCTTT
j_call: TRBJ1-1
clone_size: .
d_call: .
v_call: TRBV4-1

cdr3_aa: CASSLRTGELFF
cdr3_nt: TGTGCCAGCAGCTTGAGGACCGGGGAGCTGTTTTTT
j_call: TRBJ2-2
clone_size: .
d_call: .
v_call: TRBV7-3

cdr3_aa: CASSPPGVGRGQPQHF
cdr3_nt: TGTGCCAGCTCACCACCGGGAGTAGGGCGTGGTCAGCCCCAGCATTTT
j_call: TRBJ1-5
clone_size: .
d_call: .
v_call: TRBV18

cdr3_aa: CASRGLGGGTEAFF
cdr3_nt: TGTGCCAGTAGGGGTCTGGGAGGGGGTACTGAAGCTTTCTTT
j_call: TRBJ1-1
clone_size: .
d_call: .
v_call: TRBV19

cdr3_aa: CAIAGGWITEAFF
cdr3_nt: TGTGCCATCGCAGGGGGGTGGATCACTGAAGCTTTCTTT
j_call: TRBJ1-1
clone_size: few
d_call: TRBD1
v_call: TRBV10-3

cdr3_aa: CASELGQGYGYTF
cdr3_nt: TGTGCCAGCGAACTGGGACAGGGTTACGGCTACACCTTC
j_call: TRBJ1-2
clone_size: .
d_call: TRBD1
v_call: TRBV6-5

cdr3_aa: CAISSTESSYEQYF
cdr3_nt: TGTGCCATCAGTTCGACAGAGAGCTCCTACGAGCAGTACTTC
j_call: TRBJ2-7
clone_size: few
d_call: .
v_call: TRBV10-3

cdr3_aa: CATSPGSTNEKLFF
cdr3_nt: TGTGCCACCAGCCCAGGCTCAACTAATGAAAAACTGTTTTTT
j_call: TRBJ1-4
clone_size: .
d_call: .
v_call: TRBV15

cdr3_aa: CASSEGTSGITDTQYF
cdr3_nt: TGCGCCAGCAGCGAGGGGACTAGCGGGATCACAGATACGCAGTATTTT
j_call: TRBJ2-3
clone_size: .
d_call: TRBD2
v_call: TRBV5-1

cdr3_aa: CASSLDSQETQYF
cdr3_nt: TGTGCCAGCAGCCTTGACAGTCAAGAGACCCAGTACTTC
j_call: TRBJ2-5
clone_size: .
d_call: .
v_call: TRBV7-3

cdr3_aa: CASSSQTVDGYTF
cdr3_nt: TGTGCCAGTAGTTCTCAGACTGTGGATGGCTACACCTTC
j_call: TRBJ1-2
clone_size: few
d_call: .
v_call: TRBV19

cdr3_aa: CASKTGVNYGYTF
cdr3_nt: TGTGCCAGCAAGACAGGGGTGAACTATGGCTACACCTTC
j_call: TRBJ1-2
clone_size: .
d_call: TRBD1
v_call: TRBV28

cdr3_aa: CASSLSRHSTDTQYF
cdr3_nt: TGTGCCAGCAGTCTTTCCAGGCATAGCACAGATACGCAGTATTTT
j_call: TRBJ2-3
clone_size: .
d_call: .
v_call: TRBV6-5

cdr3_aa: CASSGRGVVYEQYF
cdr3_nt: TGTGCCAGCAGTGGCAGGGGGGTAGTCTACGAGCAGTACTTC
j_call: TRBJ2-7
clone_size: .
d_call: .
v_call: TRBV7-6

cdr3_aa: CATSDLGGGEQFF
cdr3_nt: TGTGCCACCAGTGATTTGGGGGGGGGTGAGCAGTTCTTC
j_call: TRBJ2-1
clone_size: .
d_call: TRBD2
v_call: TRBV24-1